Presented here are 22 T cell receptor beta chains from one specimen sequenced in a study of T cells in Graves' hyperthyroidism and ophthalmopathy. RNA transcripts yielded amplified TCR beta CDR3 regions. The HTBI set primed first-round TCR CDR3 RT-PCR. TCRdb ran MiXCR on the multiplex PCR reads and lists one entry per CDR3 protein. This table holds about 180,000 distinct CDR3 sequences, 15% to 20% found once. Sequencing input: blood. The receptors were sampled from a woman aged 50 to 65 with Graves' hyperthyroidism.

This clonotype was seen ten or more times. The chain has TRBV12-3 or TRBV12-4 and TRBJ2-1, with D tentatively TRBD2 (6 bases). This CDR3 comprises 14 residues. V was clipped by 3 bases and J by 1 base, with 7 bases between them. The CDR3, as DNA: TGTGCCAGCAGTTTGGGGGGATCCTACAATGAGCAGTTCTTC. Its protein product is CASSLGGSYNEQFF.

This chain uses TRBV11-2 with TRBJ2-1, with D hard to call. V was pared by 6 bases and J by 5 bases, with 14 bases between. Germline V gene lookup returns CDR1 SGHAT and CDR2 FQNNGV. The CDR3 is 14 residues long. The CDR3 reads CASRPRMHHNEQFF. CDR3 nucleotide sequence: TGTGCCAGCAGGCCAAGGATGCACCACAATGAGCAGTTCTTC.

This clonotype was recorded many times. The rearrangement links TRBV6-1 to TRBJ2-3, with a tentative D call TRBD2 (6 bases). CDR1 is MNHNS and CDR2 is SASEGT in the germline V gene. The V end lost 4 bases, the J end lost 2 bases, and 10 bases lay between the germline ends. CDR3 length: 14 residues. CDR3 sequence: CASSAGTYTDTQYF. The DNA of the CDR3 is TGTGCCAGCAGTGCCGGGACTTACACAGATACGCAGTATTTT.

There are many counts of this clonotype. The CDR3 nucleotides are TGTGCCAGCAGTGAGAGGAATGAGCAGTTCTTC. As protein: CASSERNEQFF. The chain combines TRBV6-1 with TRBJ2-1; D is ambiguous. CDR1 is MNHNS, CDR2 SASEGT, per germline. The CDR3 is 11 residues long. Trimming removed 3 bases from V and 7 bases from J, with 4 bases in between.

This clonotype was seen many times. This chain joins TRBV12-3 or TRBV12-4 and TRBJ2-7; 7 bases fit TRBD1. Trimming at V came to 6 bases and at J to 2 bases, leaving 10 bases not matched to a gene. CDR3 size: 15 residues. In DNA, the CDR3 is TGTGCCAGCAGCCTGGGACAGCTAATTACCTACGAGCAGTACTTC. Protein product: CASSLGQLITYEQYF.

This chain joins TRBV19 and TRBJ2-1; D gene unclear. V lost 1 base and J lost 12, with 13 bases in between. This CDR3 comprises 13 residues. The germline CDR1 and CDR2 sequences are LNHDA and SQIVND (reference sequence). CDR3 loop: CASSIVPDGGQFF. The CDR3 nucleotides read TGTGCCAGTAGTATAGTTCCCGATGGCGGGCAGTTCTTC. The full variable domain, rest sourced from reference TRBV19 and TRBJ2-1, is DGGITQSPKYLFRKEGQNVTLSCEQNLNHDAMYWYRQDPGQGLRLIYYSQIVNDFQKGDIAEGYSVSREKKESFPLTVTSAQKNPTAFYLCASSIVPDGGQFFGPGTRLTVL.

V and J are TRBV4-3 and TRBJ1-6, with 7 bases matching TRBD1. The CDR3 runs to 16 residues. Germline values: CDR1 LGHNA, CDR2 YSLEER. With 6 bases clipped from V and 0 bases from J, the junction kept 5 bases outside the gene matches. CDR3 amino acids: CASRQTGDSYNSPLHF. As DNA, the CDR3 is TGCGCCAGCAGACAAACAGGGGACTCCTATAATTCACCCCTCCACTTT.

This clonotype was detected a few times. This CDR3 is CASASSGGLYNEQFF. The CDR3 DNA reads as TGTGCCAGCGCGTCCTCAGGGGGTCTCTACAATGAGCAGTTCTTC. The chain recombines TRBV15 with TRBJ2-1; 7 bases map to TRBD1. The CDR3 is made up of 15 amino acids. J was trimmed by 3 bases and V by 10 bases; bases with no gene match: 12. Germline loops: CDR1 LNHNV, CDR2 YYDKDF (reference sequence).

About this clonotype itself: This may come from a read error, since a much larger clone is one base off. J is TRBJ2-7 and V is TRBV5-1; 9 bases are shared with TRBD1. This CDR3 has 15 amino acids. Germline V CDR1 and CDR2: SGHRS, YFSETQ. V dropped 3 bases and J dropped 5; count of bases not matched to a gene: 9. CDR3 sequence: CASSSVLGQGHEQYF. The CDR3 DNA sequence: TGCGCCAGCAGCTCGGTATTGGGACAGGGCCACGAGCAGTACTTC.

The chain recombines TRBV20-1 with TRBJ2-3; D ambiguous. The V end lost 6 bases, the J end lost 5 bases, and 9 bases lay between the germline ends. Germline CDR1 is DFQATT and CDR2 is SNEGSKA (reference sequence). The CDR3 totals 11 residues. The CDR3 is CSATIRDTQYF. As DNA, the CDR3 is TGCAGTGCCACCATCAGAGATACGCAGTATTTT.

This clonotype was recorded many times. This sequence joins TRBV14 and TRBJ1-2; D call uncertain. There are 13 residues in the CDR3. V gave up 1 base and J gave up 0 bases, with 3 bases separating them. In germline, CDR1 is SGHDN, CDR2 FVKESK. In DNA form, the CDR3 reads TGTGCCAGCAGCCAAGTCGCTAACTATGGCTACACCTTC. This translates into CASSQVANYGYTF.

This clonotype has ten or more counts. This rearrangement joins TRBV7-2 to TRBJ2-7; D is uncertain. The ends were cut back, 3 bases at V and 3 bases at J, with 3 bases in the middle. The CDR3 length is 11 residues. CDR1 is SGHTA, CDR2 FQGNSA, per germline. CDR3 nucleotides: TGTGCCAGCAGCTTTTTCTACGAGCAGTACTTC. This sequence encodes CASSFFYEQYF. Supplemented by reference TRBV7-2 and TRBJ2-7, the full variable domain reads GAGVSQSPSNKVTEKGKDVELRCDPISGHTALYWYRQSLGQGLEFLIYFQGNSAPDKSGLPSDRFSAERTGGSVSTLTIQRTQQEDSAVYLCASSFFYEQYFGPGTRLTVT.

This clonotype was recorded many times. The CDR3 loop is CASLLTGGNTEAFF. The DNA for the CDR3 is TGTGCTAGTTTACTCACGGGAGGGAACACTGAAGCTTTCTTT. V and J are TRBV12-5 and TRBJ1-1; D remains unclear. The CDR3 runs to 14 residues. V shed 8 bases and J shed 1 base, with 14 bases lying between them. CDR1 is LGHNT, CDR2 FRNRAP, per germline.

This clonotype was found many times. The chain recombines TRBV28 with TRBJ2-7, with a possible D match to TRBD1 (6 bases). The CDR3 has 13 amino acids. Germline assignment: CDR1 MDHEN and CDR2 SYDVKM. Trimming pared 4 bases from V and 1 base from J, leaving 8 bases between. CDR3 in DNA: TGTGCCAGCAGTTCGGACAGATCCTACGAGCAGTACTTC. Its protein is CASSSDRSYEQYF.

There are many counts of this clonotype. CDR3 bases: TGCAGTGCTCCTCGGGACGGCCCCAAAAACATTCAGTACTTC. Amino acid sequence: CSAPRDGPKNIQYF. This chain uses TRBV20-1 with TRBJ2-4; D may match TRBD1 or TRBD2 (5 bases each). The V end lost 5 bases, the J end lost 2 bases, and 13 bases lay between the germline ends. The germline CDR1 and CDR2 sequences are DFQATT and SNEGSKA (reference sequence). This CDR3 is built from 14 residues.

The J gene is TRBJ1-2, the V gene TRBV5-6, with unresolved D. This CDR3 has 13 amino acids. Germline lookup yields CDR1 SGHDT and CDR2 YYEEEE. V lost 2 bases and J 4 bases, leaving 9 bases between the germline ends. The CDR3 here is CASSLSGFYGYTF. The CDR3, as DNA: TGTGCCAGCAGCTTATCAGGATTCTATGGCTACACCTTC.

This clonotype was seen many times. The chain employs TRBV7-9 and TRBJ1-1; D gene unclear. In germline, CDR1 is SEHNR, CDR2 FQNEAQ (reference sequence). V was clipped by 1 base and J by 6 bases, with 9 bases between them. CDR3 length: 13 residues. The CDR3 nucleotides read TGTGCCAGCAGCTTAGGAGGGCGCGCTGAAGCTTTCTTT. This sequence encodes CASSLGGRAEAFF.

This clonotype has a count of ten or more. This chain uses TRBV27 with TRBJ2-3; D may be TRBD2 (7 bases). Per the germline V gene, CDR1 is MNHEY and CDR2 is SMNVEV (reference sequence). The ends were cut back, 3 bases at V and 3 bases at J, with 25 bases in the middle. The CDR3 is made up of 19 amino acids. The DNA of the CDR3 is TGTGCCAGCAGTTTCCTTAAGCTAAGTTGGGGGGGCCGGACAGATACGCAGTATTTT. Translation: CASSFLKLSWGGRTDTQYF.

This clonotype has at least ten counts. The rearrangement joins TRBV7-8 to TRBJ2-1; 8 bases align to TRBD2. The CDR3 runs 17 residues. With V trimmed by 5 bases and J by 0 bases, 9 bases remained unmatched. CDR1 is SGHVS, CDR2 FQNEAQ, per germline. DNA for the CDR3: TGTGCCAGCAGCCCGTGGCGGGGGGCTTCCTCCTACAATGAGCAGTTCTTC. Encoded protein: CASSPWRGASSYNEQFF.

This clonotype turned up a few times. The chain couples TRBV4-2 to TRBJ2-1; 14 nucleotides line up with TRBD2. CDR1 LGHNA and CDR2 YNFKEQ come from the germline V gene. Germline trimming cut 4 bases from V and 9 bases from J; bases unmatched to any gene: 8. CDR3 length: 16 residues. The CDR3 DNA follows: TGTGCCAGCAGCCGAACGACTAGCGGGGGGGTTGGTGAGCAGTTCTTC. This translates into CASSRTTSGGVGEQFF.

This clonotype has a handful of counts. Given a much more abundant clone one base away, this may be a read error. The chain uses TRBV11-3 and TRBJ2-2; D perhaps matches TRBD2 (5 bases). V was shortened by 7 bases and J by 3 bases, with 15 bases between the two germline ends. There are 15 residues in the CDR3. Germline V gene data show CDR1 as SGHNT and CDR2 as YENEEA. In DNA form, the CDR3 reads TGTGCCAGCAACCCCGGCGAGGGCTACACCGGGGAGCTGTTTTTT. Translation gives CASNPGEGYTGELFF. The entire variable domain, with the rest obtained from reference TRBV11-3 and TRBJ2-2, is as follows: EAGVVQSPRYKIIEKKQPVAFWCNPISGHNTLYWYLQNLGQGPELLIRYENEEAVDDSQLPKDRFSAERLKGVDSTLKIQPAELGDSAVYLCASNPGEGYTGELFFGEGSRLTVL.

This clonotype appeared many times. The V and J genes are TRBV7-9 and TRBJ1-4; D gene ambiguous. CDR1 and CDR2 (germline): SEHNR, FQNEAQ (reference sequence). The CDR3 contains 13 residues. V lost 5 bases to trimming and J lost 7 bases, with 11 bases between them. In DNA, the CDR3 is TGTGCCAGCAGCCCAGCTCGTCGTGAAAAACTGTTTTTT. Protein sequence: CASSPARREKLFF.